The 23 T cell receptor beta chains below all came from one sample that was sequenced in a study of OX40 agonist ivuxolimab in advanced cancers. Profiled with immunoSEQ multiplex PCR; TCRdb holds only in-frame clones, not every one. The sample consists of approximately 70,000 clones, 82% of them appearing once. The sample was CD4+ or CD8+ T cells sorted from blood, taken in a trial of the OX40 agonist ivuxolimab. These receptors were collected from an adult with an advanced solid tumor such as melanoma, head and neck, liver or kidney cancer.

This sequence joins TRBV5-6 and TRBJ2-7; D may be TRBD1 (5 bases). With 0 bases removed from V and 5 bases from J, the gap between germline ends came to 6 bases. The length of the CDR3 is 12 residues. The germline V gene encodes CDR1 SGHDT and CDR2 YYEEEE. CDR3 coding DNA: TGTGCCAGCAGCTTGGGCAGGGACGAGCAGTACTTC. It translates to CASSLGRDEQYF.

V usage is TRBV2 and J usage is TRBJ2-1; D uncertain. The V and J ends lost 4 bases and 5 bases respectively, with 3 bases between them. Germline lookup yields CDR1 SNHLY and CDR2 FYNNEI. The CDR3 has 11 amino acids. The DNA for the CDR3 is TGTGCCAGCAGTGGACACAATGAGCAGTTCTTC. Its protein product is CASSGHNEQFF.

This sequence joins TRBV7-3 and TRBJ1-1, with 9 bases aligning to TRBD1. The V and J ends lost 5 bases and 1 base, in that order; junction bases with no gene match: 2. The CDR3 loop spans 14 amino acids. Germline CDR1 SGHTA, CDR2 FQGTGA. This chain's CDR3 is CASSATGGNTEAFF. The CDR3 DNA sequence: TGTGCCAGCAGCGCGACAGGGGGGAACACTGAAGCTTTCTTT.

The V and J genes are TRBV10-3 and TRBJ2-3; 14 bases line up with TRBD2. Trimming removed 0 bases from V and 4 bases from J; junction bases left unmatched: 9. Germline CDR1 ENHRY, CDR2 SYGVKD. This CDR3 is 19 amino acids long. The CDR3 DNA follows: TGTGCCATCAGTGAGTCATTACAGTGGGGACTAGCGGGGGCAGATACGCAGTATTTT. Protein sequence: CAISESLQWGLAGADTQYF.

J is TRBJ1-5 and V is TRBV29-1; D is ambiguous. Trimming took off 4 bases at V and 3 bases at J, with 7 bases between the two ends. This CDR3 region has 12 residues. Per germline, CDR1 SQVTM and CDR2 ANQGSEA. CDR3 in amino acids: CSVGEANQPQHF. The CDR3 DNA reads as TGCAGCGTTGGGGAAGCCAATCAGCCCCAGCATTTT.

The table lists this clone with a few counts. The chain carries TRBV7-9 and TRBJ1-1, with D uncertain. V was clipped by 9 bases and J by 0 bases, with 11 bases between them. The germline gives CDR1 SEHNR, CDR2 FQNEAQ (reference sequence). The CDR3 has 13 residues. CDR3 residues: CASTRTVNTEAFF. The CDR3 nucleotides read TGTGCCAGTACTAGGACGGTGAACACTGAAGCTTTCTTT. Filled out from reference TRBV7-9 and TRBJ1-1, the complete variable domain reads DTGVSQNPRHKITKRGQNVTFRCDPISEHNRLYWYRQTLGQGPEFLTYFQNEAQLEKSRLLSDRFSAERPKGSFSTLEIQRTEQGDSAMYLCASTRTVNTEAFFGQGTRLTVV.

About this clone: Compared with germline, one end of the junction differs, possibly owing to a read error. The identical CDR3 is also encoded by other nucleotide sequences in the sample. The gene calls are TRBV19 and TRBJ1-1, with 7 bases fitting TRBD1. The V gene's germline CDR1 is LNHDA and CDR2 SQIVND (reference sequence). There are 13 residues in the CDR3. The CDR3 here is CASSIDRDTEAFF. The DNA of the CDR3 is TGTGCCAGTAGCATAGACAGGGACACTGAAGCTTTCTTT.

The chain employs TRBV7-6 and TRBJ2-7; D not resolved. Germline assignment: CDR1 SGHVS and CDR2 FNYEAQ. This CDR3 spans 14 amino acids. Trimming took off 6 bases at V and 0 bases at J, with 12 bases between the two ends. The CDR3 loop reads CASRVRPTSYEQYF. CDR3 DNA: TGTGCCAGCAGGGTACGGCCTACCTCCTACGAGCAGTACTTC. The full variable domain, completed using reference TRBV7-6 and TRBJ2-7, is GAGVSQSPRYKVTKRGQDVALRCDPISGHVSLYWYRQALGQGPEFLTYFNYEAQQDKSGLPNDRFSAERPEGSISTLTIQRTEQRDSAMYRCASRVRPTSYEQYFGPGTRLTVT.

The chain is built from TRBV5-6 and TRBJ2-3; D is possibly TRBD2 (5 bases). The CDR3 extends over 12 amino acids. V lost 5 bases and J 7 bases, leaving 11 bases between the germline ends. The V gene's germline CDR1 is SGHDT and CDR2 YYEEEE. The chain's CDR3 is CASSTDSYTQYF. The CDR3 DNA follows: TGTGCCAGCAGTACGGACTCTTATACGCAGTATTTT. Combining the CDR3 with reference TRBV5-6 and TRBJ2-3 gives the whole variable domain DAGVTQSPTHLIKTRGQQVTLRCSPKSGHDTVSWYQQALGQGPQFIFQYYEEEERQRGNFPDRFSGHQFPNYSSELNVNALLLGDSALYLCASSTDSYTQYFGPGTRLTVL.

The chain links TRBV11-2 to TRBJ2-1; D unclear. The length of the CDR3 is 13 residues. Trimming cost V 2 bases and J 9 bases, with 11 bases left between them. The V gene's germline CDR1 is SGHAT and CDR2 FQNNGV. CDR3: CASSLTRPGEQFF. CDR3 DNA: TGTGCCAGCAGCTTAACACGTCCCGGTGAGCAGTTCTTC.

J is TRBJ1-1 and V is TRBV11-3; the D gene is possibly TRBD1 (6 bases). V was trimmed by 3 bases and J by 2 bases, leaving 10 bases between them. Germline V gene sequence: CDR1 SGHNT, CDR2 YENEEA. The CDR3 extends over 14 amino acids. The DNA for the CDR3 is TGTGCCAGCAGCTTCCAGGGGTCTAACACTGAAGCTTTCTTT. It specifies CASSFQGSNTEAFF.

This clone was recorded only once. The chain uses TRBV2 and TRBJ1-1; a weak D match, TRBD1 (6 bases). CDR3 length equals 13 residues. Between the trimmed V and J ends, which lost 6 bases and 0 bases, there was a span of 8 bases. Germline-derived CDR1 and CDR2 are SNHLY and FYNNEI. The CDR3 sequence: CASRGQMNTEAFF. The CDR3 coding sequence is TGTGCCAGCAGAGGACAGATGAACACTGAAGCTTTCTTT.

CDR3 nucleotides: TGTGCCAGCAGTGTTAATAGCGGCTACGAGCAGTACTTC. This sequence encodes CASSVNSGYEQYF. The V gene is TRBV6-4, the J gene TRBJ2-7, with D possibly matching TRBD2 (6 bases). Germline V gene lookup returns CDR1 MRHNA and CDR2 SNTAGT. The CDR3 sequence is 13 residues long. V dropped 4 bases and J dropped 3 bases, with 10 bases sitting between them.

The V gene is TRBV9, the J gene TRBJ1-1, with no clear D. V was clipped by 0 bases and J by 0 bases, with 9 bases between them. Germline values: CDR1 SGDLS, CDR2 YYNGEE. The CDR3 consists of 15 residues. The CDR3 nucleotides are TGTGCCAGCAGCGTAGGGCGGATGATGAACACTGAAGCTTTCTTT. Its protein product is CASSVGRMMNTEAFF.

CDR3 DNA sequence: TGTGCCAGCAGTGAAAGCGACAGGGGGGGCGGCTACACCTTC. This encodes CASSESDRGGGYTF. This chain links TRBV6-1 with TRBJ1-2; 9 bases align to TRBD1. CDR3 size: 14 residues. J gave up 8 bases and V 2 bases, and 6 bases lay outside the gene matches. Germline V gene sequence: CDR1 MNHNS, CDR2 SASEGT.

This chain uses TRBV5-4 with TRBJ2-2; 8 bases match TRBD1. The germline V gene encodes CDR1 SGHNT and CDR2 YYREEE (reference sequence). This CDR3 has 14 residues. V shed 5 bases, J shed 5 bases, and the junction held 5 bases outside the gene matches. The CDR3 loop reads CASRFGQGTGELFF. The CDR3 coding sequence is TGTGCCAGCAGATTCGGACAGGGTACCGGGGAGCTGTTTTTT.

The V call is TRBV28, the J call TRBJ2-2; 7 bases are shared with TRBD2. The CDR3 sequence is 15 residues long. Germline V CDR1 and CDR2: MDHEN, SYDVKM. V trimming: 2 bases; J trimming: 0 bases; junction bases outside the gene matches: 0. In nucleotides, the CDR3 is TGTGCCAGCAGTTTAGCGGGGGCGAACACCGGGGAGCTGTTTTTT. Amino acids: CASSLAGANTGELFF.

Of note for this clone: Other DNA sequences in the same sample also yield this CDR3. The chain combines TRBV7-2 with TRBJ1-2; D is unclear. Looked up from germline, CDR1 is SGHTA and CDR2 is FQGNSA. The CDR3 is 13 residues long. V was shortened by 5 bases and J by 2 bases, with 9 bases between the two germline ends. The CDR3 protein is CASSPDRNYGYTF. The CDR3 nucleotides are TGTGCCAGCAGCCCAGACCGGAACTATGGCTACACCTTC.

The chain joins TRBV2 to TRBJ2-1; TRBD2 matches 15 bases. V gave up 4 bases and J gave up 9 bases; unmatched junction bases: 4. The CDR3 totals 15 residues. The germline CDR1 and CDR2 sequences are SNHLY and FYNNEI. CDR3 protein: CASSARTSGGGEQFF. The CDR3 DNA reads TGTGCCAGCAGTGCTCGGACTAGCGGGGGGGGTGAGCAGTTCTTC. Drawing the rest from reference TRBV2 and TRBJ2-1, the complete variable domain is EPEVTQTPSHQVTQMGQEVILRCVPISNHLYFYWYRQILGQKVEFLVSFYNNEISEKSEIFDDQFSVERPDGSNFTLKIRSTKLEDSAMYFCASSARTSGGGEQFFGPGTRLTVL.

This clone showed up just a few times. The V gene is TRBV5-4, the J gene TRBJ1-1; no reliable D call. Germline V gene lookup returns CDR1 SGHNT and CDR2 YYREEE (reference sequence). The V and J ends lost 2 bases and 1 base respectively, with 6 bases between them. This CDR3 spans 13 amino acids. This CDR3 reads CASSFMANTEAFF. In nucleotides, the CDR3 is TGTGCCAGCAGCTTTATGGCGAACACTGAAGCTTTCTTT.

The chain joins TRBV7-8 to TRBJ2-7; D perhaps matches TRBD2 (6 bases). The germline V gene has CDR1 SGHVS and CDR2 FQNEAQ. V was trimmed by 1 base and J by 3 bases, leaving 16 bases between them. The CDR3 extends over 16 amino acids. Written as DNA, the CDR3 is TGTGCCAGCAGCTTAGGCCGGCTAGCGTCAAACTACGAGCAGTACTTC. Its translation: CASSLGRLASNYEQYF.

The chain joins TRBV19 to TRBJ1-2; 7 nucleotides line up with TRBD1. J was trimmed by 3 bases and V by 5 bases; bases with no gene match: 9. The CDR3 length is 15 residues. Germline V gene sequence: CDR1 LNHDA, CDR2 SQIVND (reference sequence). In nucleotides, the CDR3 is TGTGCCAGTAGTGCCGGATACAGGGGCCACTATGGCTACACCTTC. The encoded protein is CASSAGYRGHYGYTF.

The CDR3 DNA reads as TGTGCCAGCAGACCGTCCAACACTGAAGCTTTCTTT. Its translation: CASRPSNTEAFF. The chain recombines TRBV6-5 with TRBJ1-1; unclear D gene. CDR3 length: 12 amino acids. Germline V gives CDR1 MNHEY, CDR2 SVGAGI. Between the trimmed V and J ends, which lost 6 bases and 2 bases, there was a span of 7 bases.